The 15 T cell receptor beta chains presented below share a single source sample, sequenced in a study of tumor and adjacent non-tumor tissue in lung cancer. The template was RNA from unsorted bulk tissue. The library came from three nested PCR rounds adapted from ARM-PCR protocols. TCRdb independently ran MiXCR on the multiplex PCR reads; one entry per CDR3 protein. The table lists under 100,000 distinct CDR3 sequences, around 65% of them singletons, with roughly 15% in the top ten. The sequencing sample was made of lung tumor tissue. The receptors were sampled from a man aged 70-80 years with non-small cell lung cancer.

A word on this clonotype: The junction departs from germline at one end; a sequencing error may be responsible. V is TRBV5-1 and J is TRBJ2-3, with 8 positions matching TRBD1. Germline V CDR1 and CDR2: SGHRS, YFSETQ. The CDR3 is 14 residues long. The CDR3 sequence is CAGSLDRGTDTQYF. DNA of the CDR3: TGCGCCGGCAGCTTGGACAGGGGCACAGATACGCAGTATTTT.

A note on this clonotype: The junction and the germline gene differ at one end; a read error may be behind it. The chain combines TRBV6-1 with TRBJ2-3; D possibly corresponds to TRBD2 (7 bases). This CDR3 comprises 14 residues. The V gene's germline CDR1 is MNHNS and CDR2 SASEGT. CDR3 in DNA: TGTGCCAGCAAAGGGGGGGGCAGAAACAGATACGCAGTATTT. This sequence encodes CASKGGGRNRYAVF.

Many counts were recorded for this clonotype. The chain recombines TRBV10-2 with TRBJ2-4; 11 bases match TRBD1. V was pared by 5 bases and J by 7 bases, with 4 bases of the junction left unmatched. CDR3 length: 14 amino acids. CDR1 and CDR2 (germline): WSHSY, SAAADI. This CDR3 reads CASSIGTGGNIQYF. The CDR3 DNA reads as TGCGCCAGCAGTATCGGGACAGGGGGGAACATTCAGTACTTC.

On this clonotype: At one end the junction does not follow the germline gene, possibly because of a read error. The chain combines TRBV11-3 with TRBJ2-3; possible D gene TRBD2, 6 bases. The CDR3 has 15 amino acids. Germline lookup yields CDR1 SGHNT and CDR2 YENEEA. In DNA form, the CDR3 reads TGTGCCAGCAGCCCCGGGACTTGCGGTTCAGATACGAAGTATTTT. Encoded protein: CASSPGTCGSDTKYF.

The count of this clonotype is one. V and J are TRBV11-2 and TRBJ1-2; 7 bases fit TRBD1. Germline V gene sequence: CDR1 SGHAT, CDR2 FQNNGV. The ends lost 11 bases at V and 4 bases at J; junction bases unmatched: 13. This CDR3 contains 14 residues. DNA for the CDR3: TGTGCCTACAGCCTGACAGGGACGGGCTATGGCTACACCTTC. Translating it yields CAYSLTGTGYGYTF.

As concerns this clonotype: Since the CDR3 does not end with the conserved phenylalanine or tryptophan, this likely comes from a read error. The gene calls are TRBV11-2 and TRBJ2-5; TRBD2 might be the D (5 bases). Germline V gene sequence: CDR1 SGHAT, CDR2 FQNNGV. The CDR3 is 14 amino acids. V lost 5 bases to trimming and J lost 2 bases, with 12 bases between them. The CDR3 DNA reads as TGTGCCAGCAGCCTAGGAGGCAGACAAGAGACCCAGTACTCC. Its translation: CASSLGGRQETQYS.

Note on this clonotype: The junction and the germline gene differ at one end; a read error may be behind it. The CDR3 loop is CSIDVAGFTGELFF. CDR3 DNA: TGCAGCATTGATGTCGCAGGGTTCACCGGGGAGCTGTTTTTT. The genes are TRBV29-1 and TRBJ2-2; D is possibly TRBD1 (5 bases). The germline CDR1 and CDR2 sequences are SQVTM and ANQGSEA. The CDR3 runs to 14 residues.

Regarding this clonotype: A much larger clone differs from this one at a single base, so this may be a read error. This CDR3 is missing its conserved last phenylalanine or tryptophan, likely due to a read error. It is unclear where the CDR3 begins or ends on the DNA, so no DNA is shown, and the CDR3 is as TCRdb lists it. The rearrangement links TRBV6-4 to TRBJ1-1. Germline V gene sequence: CDR1 MRHNA, CDR2 SNTAGT. The CDR3 spans 10 amino acids, including both terminal residues. CDR3 sequence reads: CASSHTETPS.

This chain connects TRBV25-1 to TRBJ2-2; TRBD1 agrees at 7 bases. Germline CDR1 MGHDK, CDR2 SYGVNS. The CDR3 has 15 residues. V dropped 4 bases and J dropped 4; count of bases not matched to a gene: 6. The CDR3 DNA is TGTGCCAGCAGTGCTCCGACAGGGAGCACCGGGGAGCTGTTTTTT. It encodes CASSAPTGSTGELFF.

A word on this clonotype: Relative to the germline gene, one junction end is altered; a read error may explain this. This sequence joins TRBV12-3 or TRBV12-4 and TRBJ2-3; TRBD2 matches at 9 bases. This CDR3 region has 14 residues. CDR3 coding DNA: TGTGCCAGCAGTCCGGGACTAGCAAGGAATACACAGTATTTT. Encoded protein: CASSPGLARNTQYF.

This clonotype has just a few counts. This chain connects TRBV30 to TRBJ2-7; 8 bases match TRBD1. The CDR3 has 14 amino acids. CDR1 and CDR2 (germline): GTSNPN, SVGIG (reference sequence). J lost 2 bases, V lost 5 bases, and 8 bases had no gene match. DNA of the CDR3: TGTGCCTGGGTGACAGGGGCAGGCCCCTACGAGCAGTACTTC. Protein: CAWVTGAGPYEQYF.

This clonotype was observed a few times. The V call is TRBV5-1, the J call TRBJ2-7, with 12 positions matching TRBD2. CDR3 length: 18 residues. CDR1 is SGHRS, CDR2 YFSETQ, per germline. V was pared by 0 bases and J by 0 bases, with 7 bases of the junction left unmatched. The chain's CDR3 is CASSLVPGLAGSSYEQYF. As DNA, the CDR3 is TGCGCCAGCAGCTTGGTTCCCGGACTAGCGGGAAGCTCCTACGAGCAGTACTTC.

The gene calls are TRBV28 and TRBJ2-3; D tentatively fits TRBD1 or TRBD2 (5 bases each). There are 13 residues in the CDR3. Germline V gene lookup returns CDR1 MDHEN and CDR2 SYDVKM. V was pared by 4 bases and J by 5 bases, with 10 bases between. CDR3 nucleotides: TGTGCCAGCAGTTGGGTGAGGGGAGATACGCAGTATTTT. This codes for CASSWVRGDTQYF.

Comments on this clonotype: The conserved closing phenylalanine or tryptophan is absent in this CDR3, likely reflecting a read error. J is TRBJ2-7 and V is TRBV6-5, with D perhaps given as TRBD1 or TRBD2 (5 bases each). Germline assignment: CDR1 MNHEY and CDR2 SVGAGI. This CDR3 region has 13 residues. The CDR3 region is CVRSIHRDVEQYS. CDR3 sequence (DNA): TGTGTCAGGAGTATACACCGGGACGTCGAGCAGTACTCT.

In regard to this clonotype: Given a much more abundant clone one base away, this may be a read error. This rearrangement joins TRBV6-5 to TRBJ1-2; D unclear. This CDR3 has 14 amino acids. V lost 0 bases, J lost 4 bases, and 9 bases lay in between. Germline CDR1 and CDR2: MNHEY and SVGAGI. The CDR3 spells CASSYSSTRYGYTF. CDR3 DNA sequence: TGTGCCAGCAGTTACTCGTCGACTCGCTATGGCTACACCTTC.